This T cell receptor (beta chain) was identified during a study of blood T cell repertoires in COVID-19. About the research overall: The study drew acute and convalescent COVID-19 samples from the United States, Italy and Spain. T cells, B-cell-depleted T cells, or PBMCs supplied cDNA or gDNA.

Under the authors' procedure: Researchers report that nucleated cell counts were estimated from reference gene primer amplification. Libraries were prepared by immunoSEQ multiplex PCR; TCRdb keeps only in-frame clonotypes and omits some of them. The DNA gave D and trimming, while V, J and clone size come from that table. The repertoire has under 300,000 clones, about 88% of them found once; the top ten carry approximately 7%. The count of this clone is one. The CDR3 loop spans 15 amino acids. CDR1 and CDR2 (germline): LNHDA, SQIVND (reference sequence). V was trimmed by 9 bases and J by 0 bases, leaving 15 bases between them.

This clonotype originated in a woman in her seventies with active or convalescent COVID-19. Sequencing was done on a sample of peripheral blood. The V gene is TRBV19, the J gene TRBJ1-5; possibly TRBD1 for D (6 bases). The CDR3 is CASINQGYSNQPQHF. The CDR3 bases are TGTGCCAGCATAAATCAGGGGTATAGCAATCAGCCCCAGCATTTT.